Detailed here is one T cell receptor (beta chain). Cohort 3 donors were reported recovered after two negative PCRs, clearance, or symptom resolution. Method: immunoSEQ multiplex PCR; TCRdb's copy keeps in-frame clones and lacks some. Among 350,000 to 400,000 clones listed, around 91% were seen once. This entry comes from a study of blood T cell repertoires in COVID-19. On the study more broadly: Samples representing acute and convalescent COVID-19 were sourced from the United States, Italy and Spain.

Germline CDR1 SQVTM, CDR2 ANQGSEA. The germline V and J ends were trimmed by 6 bases and 0 bases, with 15 bases remaining between them. The CDR3 length is 14 residues. The chain employs TRBV29-1 and TRBJ2-7; perhaps TRBD1 as D (5 bases). The receptor comes from a man aged 18-30 years who had recovered from COVID-19. Sequencing used PBMCs or T cells enriched from blood (not recorded which). The CDR3 here is CSVGKDMSSYEQYF. Here the CDR3 DNA reads TGCAGCGTAGGAAAGGACATGAGCTCCTACGAGCAGTACTTC.